These 13 T cell receptor beta chains share one sample of origin, sequenced in a study of T cell responses to AZD1222 COVID-19 vaccine. Clones were sequenced by immunoSEQ multiplex PCR, and TCRdb holds only the in-frame ones, with some missing. The data hold 90,000 to 120,000 clones, with about 93% observed a single time. This sample comprised peripheral blood, obtained 28 days after the second AZD1222 dose. The receptor set was obtained from an adult who received the AZD1222 COVID-19 vaccine.

The chain couples TRBV7-9 to TRBJ2-7; no clear D gene. Germline CDR1 is SEHNR and CDR2 is FQNEAQ (reference sequence). Deletions cut 5 bases from V and 0 bases from J, with 8 bases between. The CDR3 is made up of 13 amino acids. The CDR3 sequence is CASSPEASYEQYF. The DNA for the CDR3 is TGTGCCAGCAGCCCCGAGGCCTCCTACGAGCAGTACTTC. The whole variable domain, remainder taken from reference TRBV7-9 and TRBJ2-7, is DTGVSQNPRHKITKRGQNVTFRCDPISEHNRLYWYRQTLGQGPEFLTYFQNEAQLEKSRLLSDRFSAERPKGSFSTLEIQRTEQGDSAMYLCASSPEASYEQYFGPGTRLTVT.

CDR3 residues: CASSPSSGELQETQYF. The CDR3 nucleotides read TGTGCCAGCAGTCCCTCCAGCGGGGAACTCCAAGAGACCCAGTACTTC. This chain joins TRBV27 and TRBJ2-5; 7 nucleotides agree with TRBD2. This CDR3 region has 16 residues. With V trimmed by 5 bases and J by 1 base, 10 bases remained unmatched. Germline CDR1 and CDR2: MNHEY and SMNVEV (reference sequence).

The genes are TRBV27 and TRBJ1-1; TRBD1 aligns across 9 bases. Germline V gene data show CDR1 as MNHEY and CDR2 as SMNVEV (reference sequence). The CDR3 covers 14 residues. V lost 6 bases, J lost 1 base, and 3 bases stayed unmatched. CDR3 sequence reads: CASSRTGANTEAFF. CDR3 bases: TGTGCCAGCAGCAGGACAGGGGCGAACACTGAAGCTTTCTTT.

As DNA, the CDR3 is TGTGCCAGCAGCCAAGCCCTCGGGAGCGGGGGCAGCACAGATACGCAGTATTTT. It is translated as CASSQALGSGGSTDTQYF. V usage is TRBV4-2 and J usage is TRBJ2-3; 8 bases map to TRBD2. V was pared by 1 base and J by 0 bases, with 9 bases of the junction left unmatched. CDR1 is LGHNA and CDR2 is YNFKEQ in the germline V gene. The CDR3 consists of 18 residues.

The genes are TRBV6-1 and TRBJ1-5; the D gene is possibly TRBD1 (6 bases). The V end was cut by 1 base, the J end by 6 bases, with 10 bases between. The CDR3 totals 14 residues. Germline V lookup: CDR1 MNHNS, CDR2 SASEGT. This CDR3 reads CASSEVGGGQPQHF. CDR3 bases: TGTGCCAGCAGTGAAGTAGGAGGGGGTCAGCCCCAGCATTTT.

The rearrangement joins TRBV6-1 to TRBJ1-5; the D is unclear. The CDR3 extends over 12 amino acids. Per germline, CDR1 MNHNS and CDR2 SASEGT. The germline V and J ends were trimmed by 3 bases and 2 bases, with 2 bases remaining between them. CDR3 loop: CASSDGNQPQHF. CDR3 DNA sequence: TGTGCCAGCAGTGACGGCAATCAGCCCCAGCATTTT.

The chain uses TRBV2 and TRBJ1-6, with 9 nucleotides matching TRBD1. Germline assignment: CDR1 SNHLY and CDR2 FYNNEI. There are 15 residues in the CDR3. Trimming cost V 5 bases and J 10 bases; bases outside gene matches: 9. CDR3 loop: CASSPGTGQGSPLHF. CDR3 nucleotides: TGTGCCAGCAGTCCAGGGACAGGACAGGGGTCACCCCTCCACTTT.

The V gene is TRBV6-1, the J gene TRBJ2-7; possibly TRBD1 for D (5 bases). The germline V gene encodes CDR1 MNHNS and CDR2 SASEGT. Trimming stripped 0 bases from V and 7 bases from J, with 16 bases between. The CDR3 length is 15 residues. CDR3 nucleotides: TGTGCCAGCAGTGAAGCGCTGACAGTTAAAGGGGAGCAGTACTTC. Amino acids: CASSEALTVKGEQYF.

The gene calls are TRBV15 and TRBJ1-1; tentatively, D is TRBD1 (5 bases). Germline V gene data show CDR1 as LNHNV and CDR2 as YYDKDF (reference sequence). The CDR3 sequence is 14 residues long. V was shortened by 1 base and J by 2 bases, with 8 bases between the two germline ends. CDR3 amino acids: CATSRGRGNTEAFF. CDR3 nucleotide sequence: TGTGCCACCAGCAGAGGGAGGGGCAACACTGAAGCTTTCTTT. The full variable domain, rest sourced from reference TRBV15 and TRBJ1-1, is DAMVIQNPRYQVTQFGKPVTLSCSQTLNHNVMYWYQQKSSQAPKLLFHYYDKDFNNEADTPDNFQSRRPNTSFCFLDIRSPGLGDTAMYLCATSRGRGNTEAFFGQGTRLTVV.

The rearrangement uses TRBV5-1 and TRBJ2-6; either TRBD1 or TRBD2 may supply D (5 bases each). CDR3 length: 16 residues. From germline, CDR1 is SGHRS and CDR2 YFSETQ. V shed 3 bases and J shed 0 bases, with 10 bases lying between them. In DNA form, the CDR3 reads TGCGCCAGCAGCTGGACGGGGACCTCTGGGGCCAACGTCCTGACTTTC. Encoded protein: CASSWTGTSGANVLTF.

This chain joins TRBV6-1 and TRBJ1-3, with 9 nucleotides matching TRBD1. The CDR3 spans 16 residues. Losses at the gene ends were 6 bases for V and 6 bases for J; bases not matched to a gene: 12. Germline lookup yields CDR1 MNHNS and CDR2 SASEGT. CDR3 region: CASREFGTGKKNTIYF. The DNA for the CDR3 is TGTGCCAGCAGAGAATTTGGGACAGGGAAGAAAAACACCATATATTTT.

The V and J genes are TRBV5-1 and TRBJ1-1, with D possibly TRBD1 on 5 matching bases. V shed 0 bases and J shed 0 bases, with 12 bases lying between them. Looked up from germline, CDR1 is SGHRS and CDR2 is YFSETQ. The CDR3 is 16 residues long. CDR3 sequence: CASSLVSGSVNTEAFF. The CDR3 nucleotides read TGCGCCAGCAGCTTGGTATCAGGGTCGGTGAACACTGAAGCTTTCTTT.

This clone appeared a few times. The genes are TRBV4-1 and TRBJ2-5; D not resolved. This CDR3 has 14 amino acids. CDR1 and CDR2 (germline): MGHRA, YSYEKL. Trimming removed 1 base at V and 2 bases at J, with 8 bases between. DNA for the CDR3: TGCGCCAGCAGCCAAGGGCGGATTCAAGAGACCCAGTACTTC. Translation: CASSQGRIQETQYF.